This paragraph covers one T cell receptor beta chain sequence. The V gene end was trimmed by 1 base and the J gene end by 3 bases; junction bases not matched to a gene: 4. This CDR3 region has 15 residues. Germline V gene lookup returns CDR1 LNHDA and CDR2 SQIVND (reference sequence). Clinical histories supplied by participants themselves formed the basis of cohort assignment. This entry comes from a study of blood T cell repertoires in COVID-19. In the authors' workflow: Estimation of nucleated cell counts relied on the amplification of reference gene primers. Measured with immunoSEQ multiplex PCR; TCRdb has only the in-frame clones, and not every one. D and trimming come from the DNA, and the V and J calls and clone size come from that table. The data hold about 380,000 clones, with roughly 91% observed a single time.

The rearrangement uses TRBV19 and TRBJ2-7; 9 bases agree with TRBD1. Sequencing was performed on PBMCs or T cells enriched from blood (not recorded which). The origin of this receptor is a woman younger than 35 who had recovered from COVID-19. The CDR3 coding sequence is TGTGCCAGTAGTATAGGACAGGGGGACCTCTACGAGCAGTACTTC. Residues: CASSIGQGDLYEQYF.